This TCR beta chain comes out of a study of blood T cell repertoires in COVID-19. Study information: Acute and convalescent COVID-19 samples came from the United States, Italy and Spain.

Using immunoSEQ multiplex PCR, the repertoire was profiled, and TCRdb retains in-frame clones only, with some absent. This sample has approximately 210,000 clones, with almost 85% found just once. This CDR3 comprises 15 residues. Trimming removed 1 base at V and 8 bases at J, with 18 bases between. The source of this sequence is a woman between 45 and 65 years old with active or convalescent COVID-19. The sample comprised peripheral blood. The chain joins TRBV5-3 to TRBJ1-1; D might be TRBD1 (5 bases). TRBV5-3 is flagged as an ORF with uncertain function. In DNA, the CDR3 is TGTGCCAGAAGCTTGTCCCACAGGTGGCCTATCGAAGCTTTCTTT. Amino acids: CARSLSHRWPIEAFF.